This entry lists 19 T cell receptor beta chains sequenced from one sample in a study of vaccination and CD4 T cells after COVID-19. For these receptors, no antigen is known. Scientists ran DNA taken from cultured CD4+ T cells through the Oncomine TCR Beta short-read assay for sequencing. TCRdb reprocessed the PCR reads with MiXCR, giving one entry per CDR3 protein. The sample contains more than 3,500 distinct CDR3 sequences, 70% to 80% of which appear only once. Treatment: roughly 10-day PBMC culture with coronavirus spike peptide pools or control peptides (ViraFEST assay). Sequencing was performed on CD4+ T cells from blood, cultured in vitro. The receptors were gathered from a human donor who had recovered from COVID-19.

The rearrangement joins TRBV6-1 to TRBJ1-5, with 7 bases that match TRBD1. V gave up 7 bases and J gave up 4 bases; unmatched junction bases: 7. Germline CDR1 and CDR2: MNHNS and SASEGT. This CDR3 is 14 amino acids long. This CDR3 reads CASTRTGGNQPQHF. The CDR3, as DNA: TGTGCCAGCACCAGGACAGGAGGGAATCAGCCCCAGCATTTT.

This chain uses TRBV15 with TRBJ1-2, with D possibly being TRBD1 (5 bases). Deletions cut 1 base from V and 6 bases from J, with 12 bases between. Germline V gene lookup returns CDR1 LNHNV and CDR2 YYDKDF (reference sequence). CDR3 length equals 14 residues. The chain's CDR3 is CATSRGTGVNGYTF. The DNA for the CDR3 is TGTGCCACCAGCAGAGGAACAGGCGTGAATGGCTACACCTTC.

V usage is TRBV10-2 and J usage is TRBJ2-2; D could derive from TRBD1 or TRBD2 (5 bases each). Deletions cut 4 bases from V and 0 bases from J, with 6 bases between. The CDR3 consists of 14 residues. The germline V gene encodes CDR1 WSHSY and CDR2 SAAADI. CDR3 in amino acids: CASSGGSNTGELFF. In DNA form, the CDR3 reads TGCGCCAGCAGTGGGGGGTCGAACACCGGGGAGCTGTTTTTT.

The chain links TRBV7-2 to TRBJ2-3; D tentatively fits TRBD1 or TRBD2 (5 bases each). Germline CDR1 SGHTA, CDR2 FQGNSA. The CDR3 is made up of 13 amino acids. Between the trimmed V and J ends, which lost 5 bases and 5 bases, there was a span of 11 bases. The DNA for the CDR3 is TGTGCCAGCAGCCGAGCTGGGGGAGATACGCAGTATTTT. As protein: CASSRAGGDTQYF.

This clonotype ranks as large. V usage is TRBV25-1 and J usage is TRBJ1-2, with D unclear. The CDR3 contains 15 residues. V was pared by 3 bases and J by 3 bases, with 14 bases between. CDR1 MGHDK and CDR2 SYGVNS come from the germline V gene. CDR3 bases: TGTGCCAGCAGTGATCGGGGTTTTCCTTACTATGGCTACACCTTC. This gives the protein CASSDRGFPYYGYTF.

The rearrangement joins TRBV19 to TRBJ1-2, with D unclear. Germline lookup yields CDR1 LNHDA and CDR2 SQIVND (reference sequence). This CDR3 region has 14 residues. V lost 6 bases to trimming and J lost 5 bases, with 16 bases between them. CDR3 sequence: CASSGAQSFYGYTF. The DNA of the CDR3 is TGTGCCAGTAGCGGAGCCCAATCGTTTTATGGCTACACCTTC.

This clonotype was recorded once. The rearrangement joins TRBV6-1 to TRBJ2-7; a possible D gene is TRBD1 (5 bases). The V gene's germline CDR1 is MNHNS and CDR2 SASEGT. The CDR3 sequence is 13 residues long. The ends were cut back, 6 bases at V and 5 bases at J, with 14 bases in the middle. The CDR3 DNA reads as TGTGCCAGCAGGGGCCTTAGGGGCCACGAGCAGTACTTC. Protein product: CASRGLRGHEQYF.

The gene calls are TRBV6-5 and TRBJ1-6, with D unresolved. The CDR3 is 16 amino acids. Trimming took 2 bases from V and 2 from J, leaving 10 bases between them. Germline V CDR1 and CDR2: MNHEY, SVGAGI. The CDR3 reads CASSYRKGAYNSPLHF. In nucleotides, the CDR3 is TGTGCCAGCAGTTACCGAAAGGGAGCCTATAATTCACCCCTCCACTTT.

The genes are TRBV20-1 and TRBJ1-6; D not certain. This CDR3 has 12 amino acids. Germline CDR1 reads DFQATT; CDR2 reads SNEGSKA (reference sequence). Deletions cut 0 bases from V and 7 bases from J, with 4 bases between. DNA for the CDR3: TGCAGTGCTAGAGATGAGAATTCACCCCTCCACTTT. Translated: CSARDENSPLHF.

This clonotype was counted once. The rearrangement links TRBV12-3 or TRBV12-4 to TRBJ1-2, with 10 bases lining up with TRBD1. The CDR3 sequence is 12 residues long. V trimming: 6 bases; J trimming: 11 bases; junction bases outside the gene matches: 6. The chain's CDR3 is CASSFGQGVYTF. In nucleotides, the CDR3 is TGTGCCAGCAGCTTTGGACAGGGGGTTTACACCTTC.

The chain uses TRBV6-5 and TRBJ2-7, with a weak D call TRBD2 (5 bases). Germline assignment: CDR1 MNHEY and CDR2 SVGAGI. This CDR3 spans 15 amino acids. V was trimmed by 0 bases and J by 1 base, leaving 10 bases between them. CDR3 in DNA: TGTGCCAGCAGTTACTCGAGACGGGGTTCCTACGAGCAGTACTTC. Amino acid sequence: CASSYSRRGSYEQYF.

Details on this clonotype: This clone may be a read error of a much larger clone one base away. The chain recombines TRBV10-3 with TRBJ1-1; D possibly corresponds to TRBD1 (6 bases). Germline loops: CDR1 ENHRY, CDR2 SYGVKD. Between the trimmed V and J ends, which lost 5 bases and 6 bases, there was a span of 13 bases. The CDR3 runs to 13 residues. The CDR3 DNA reads as TGTGCCATCAGTTCCGGACAGATGGCTGAAGCTTTCTTT. Residues: CAISSGQMAEAFF.

The chain carries TRBV6-1 and TRBJ1-1, with a possible D match to TRBD1 (5 bases). CDR1 MNHNS and CDR2 SASEGT come from the germline V gene. This CDR3 contains 13 residues. Deletions cut 8 bases from V and 3 bases from J, with 13 bases between. The CDR3 sequence is CASSRGVYTEAFF. Here the CDR3 DNA reads TGTGCCAGCTCGAGGGGTGTGTACACTGAAGCTTTCTTT.

This clonotype was observed a handful of times. V gene TRBV6-2 or TRBV6-3 combines with J gene TRBJ1-5; a possible D gene is TRBD1 (6 bases). Germline V gene data show CDR1 as MNHEY and CDR2 as SVGEGT. Trimming took 7 bases from V and 0 from J, leaving 19 bases between them. This CDR3 is built from 17 residues. In DNA form, the CDR3 reads TGTGCCAGCACCGAACCGCGGGGGGCTTATAGCAATCAGCCCCAGCATTTT. This sequence encodes CASTEPRGAYSNQPQHF.

The rearrangement joins TRBV25-1 to TRBJ1-1; D unclear. V lost 6 bases and J 2 bases, leaving 7 bases between the germline ends. Germline CDR1 MGHDK, CDR2 SYGVNS. This CDR3 region has 12 residues. The CDR3 DNA is TGTGCCAGCAGCTTTGCAAACACTGAAGCTTTCTTT. Amino acids: CASSFANTEAFF.

This chain uses TRBV20-1 with TRBJ1-1; a weak D match, TRBD1 (6 bases). V gave up 4 bases and J gave up 1 base, with 10 bases separating them. Germline loops: CDR1 DFQATT, CDR2 SNEGSKA (reference sequence). The length of the CDR3 is 13 residues. CDR3: CSATDSSNTEAFF. CDR3 nucleotides: TGCAGTGCTACGGACAGCTCGAACACTGAAGCTTTCTTT.

Sample share makes this clonotype large. The chain uses TRBV20-1 and TRBJ1-3; a possible D gene is TRBD1 (6 bases). Germline CDR1 and CDR2: DFQATT and SNEGSKA (reference sequence). V was trimmed by 1 base and J by 2 bases, leaving 6 bases between them. CDR3 length: 13 residues. The DNA for the CDR3 is TGCAGTGCTAGAGGGGGGCCTGGAAACACCATATATTTT. As protein: CSARGGPGNTIYF.

The chain has TRBV24-1 and TRBJ1-5; 7 bases are a match to TRBD1. CDR1 KGHDR and CDR2 SFDVKD come from the germline V gene. With 4 bases clipped from V and 8 bases from J, the junction kept 10 bases outside the gene matches. The CDR3 has 15 residues. The CDR3 spells CATSDRTGGLKPQHF. The DNA of the CDR3 is TGTGCCACCAGTGACCGGACAGGAGGTCTTAAGCCCCAGCATTTT.

The chain combines TRBV5-6 with TRBJ1-6; 9 nucleotides align to TRBD1. Germline V CDR1 and CDR2: SGHDT, YYEEEE. V was clipped by 1 base and J by 0 bases; unmatched bases: 5. The CDR3 has 18 residues. CDR3 region: CASSLSTGGFSYNSPLHF. DNA for the CDR3: TGTGCCAGCAGCTTGTCGACAGGGGGATTCTCCTATAATTCACCCCTCCACTTT.